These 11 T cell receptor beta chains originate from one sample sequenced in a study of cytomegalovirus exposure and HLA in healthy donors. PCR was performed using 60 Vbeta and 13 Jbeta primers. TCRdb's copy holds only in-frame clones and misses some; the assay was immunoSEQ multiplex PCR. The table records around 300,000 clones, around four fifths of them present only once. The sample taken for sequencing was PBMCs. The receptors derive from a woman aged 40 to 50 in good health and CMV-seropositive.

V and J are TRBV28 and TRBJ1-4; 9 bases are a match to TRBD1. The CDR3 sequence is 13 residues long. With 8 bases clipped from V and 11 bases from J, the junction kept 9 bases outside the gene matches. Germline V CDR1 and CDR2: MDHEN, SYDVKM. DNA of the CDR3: TGTGCCAGCTCCGGACAGGGGTTGGATAAACTGTTTTTT. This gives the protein CASSGQGLDKLFF.

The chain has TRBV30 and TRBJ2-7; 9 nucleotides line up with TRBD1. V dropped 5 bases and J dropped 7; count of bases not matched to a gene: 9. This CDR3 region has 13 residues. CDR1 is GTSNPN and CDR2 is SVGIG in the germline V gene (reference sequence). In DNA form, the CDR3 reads TGTGCCTGGGCCGGGACAGGGCGCTATGAGCAGTACTTC. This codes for CAWAGTGRYEQYF.

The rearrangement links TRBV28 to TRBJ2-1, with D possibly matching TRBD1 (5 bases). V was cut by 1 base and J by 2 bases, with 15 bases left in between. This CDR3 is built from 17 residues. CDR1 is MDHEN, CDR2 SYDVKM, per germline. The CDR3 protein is CASSLFKGRRAYNEQFF. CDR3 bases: TGTGCCAGCAGTTTATTCAAGGGGCGACGAGCCTACAATGAGCAGTTCTTC.

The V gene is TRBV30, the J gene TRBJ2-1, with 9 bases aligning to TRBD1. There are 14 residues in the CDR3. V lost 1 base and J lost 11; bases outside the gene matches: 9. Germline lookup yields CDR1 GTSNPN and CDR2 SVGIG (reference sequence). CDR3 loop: CAWSAPGQGWKQFF. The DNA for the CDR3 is TGTGCCTGGAGTGCGCCGGGACAGGGATGGAAGCAGTTCTTC.

The CDR3: CASSEPGRAYGYTF. The CDR3 DNA follows: TGTGCCAGCAGTGAACCGGGCAGGGCCTATGGCTACACCTTC. V is TRBV6-1 and J is TRBJ1-2; tentative D call: TRBD1 (5 bases). Per germline, CDR1 MNHNS and CDR2 SASEGT. V was cut by 2 bases and J by 4 bases, with 11 bases left in between. This CDR3 has 14 residues.

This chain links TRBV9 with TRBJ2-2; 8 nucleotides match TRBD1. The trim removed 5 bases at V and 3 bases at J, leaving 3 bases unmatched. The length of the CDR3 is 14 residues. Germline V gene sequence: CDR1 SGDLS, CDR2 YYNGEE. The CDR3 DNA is TGTGCCAGCAGGCGACAGGGGCACACCGGGGAGCTGTTTTTT. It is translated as CASRRQGHTGELFF. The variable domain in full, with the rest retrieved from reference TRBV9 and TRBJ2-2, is DSGVTQTPKHLITATGQRVTLRCSPRSGDLSVYWYQQSLDQGLQFLIQYYNGEERAKGNILERFSAQQFPDLHSELNLSSLELGDSALYFCASRRQGHTGELFFGEGSRLTVL.

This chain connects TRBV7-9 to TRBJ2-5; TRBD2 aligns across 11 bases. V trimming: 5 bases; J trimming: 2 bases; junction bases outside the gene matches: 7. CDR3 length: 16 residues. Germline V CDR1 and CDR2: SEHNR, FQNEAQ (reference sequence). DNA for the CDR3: TGTGCCAGCAGCGTCCGACTAGCGGGATTACAAGAGACCCAGTACTTC. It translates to CASSVRLAGLQETQYF.

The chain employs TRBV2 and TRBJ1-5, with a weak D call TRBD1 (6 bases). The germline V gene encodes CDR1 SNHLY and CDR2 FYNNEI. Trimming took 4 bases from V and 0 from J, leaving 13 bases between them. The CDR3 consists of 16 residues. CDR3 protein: CASSGEGQDSNQPQHF. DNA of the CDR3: TGTGCCAGCAGTGGGGAGGGACAAGATAGCAATCAGCCCCAGCATTTT.

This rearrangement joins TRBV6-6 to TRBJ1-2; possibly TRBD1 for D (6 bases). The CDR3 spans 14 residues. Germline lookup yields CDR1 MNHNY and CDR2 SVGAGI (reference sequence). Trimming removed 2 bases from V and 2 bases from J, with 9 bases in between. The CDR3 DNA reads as TGTGCCAGCAGTTACGCCGGGACAAACTATGGCTACACCTTC. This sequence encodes CASSYAGTNYGYTF.

The CDR3: CASSLTETSGFNEQFF. CDR3 sequence (DNA): TGTGCCAGCAGCCTAACCGAGACTAGCGGGTTCAATGAGCAGTTCTTC. The chain is built from TRBV5-4 and TRBJ2-1; 10 bases are shared with TRBD2. Germline V gene sequence: CDR1 SGHNT, CDR2 YYREEE (reference sequence). The CDR3 loop spans 16 amino acids. The J segment lost 6 bases and the V segment lost 4 bases, leaving 10 bases of the junction unmatched.

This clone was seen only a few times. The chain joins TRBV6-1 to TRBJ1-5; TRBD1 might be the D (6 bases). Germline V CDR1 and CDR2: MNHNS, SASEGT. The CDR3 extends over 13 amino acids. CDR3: CSTGSYSNQPQHF. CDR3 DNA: TGTTCAACAGGGTCCTATAGCAATCAGCCCCAGCATTTT.